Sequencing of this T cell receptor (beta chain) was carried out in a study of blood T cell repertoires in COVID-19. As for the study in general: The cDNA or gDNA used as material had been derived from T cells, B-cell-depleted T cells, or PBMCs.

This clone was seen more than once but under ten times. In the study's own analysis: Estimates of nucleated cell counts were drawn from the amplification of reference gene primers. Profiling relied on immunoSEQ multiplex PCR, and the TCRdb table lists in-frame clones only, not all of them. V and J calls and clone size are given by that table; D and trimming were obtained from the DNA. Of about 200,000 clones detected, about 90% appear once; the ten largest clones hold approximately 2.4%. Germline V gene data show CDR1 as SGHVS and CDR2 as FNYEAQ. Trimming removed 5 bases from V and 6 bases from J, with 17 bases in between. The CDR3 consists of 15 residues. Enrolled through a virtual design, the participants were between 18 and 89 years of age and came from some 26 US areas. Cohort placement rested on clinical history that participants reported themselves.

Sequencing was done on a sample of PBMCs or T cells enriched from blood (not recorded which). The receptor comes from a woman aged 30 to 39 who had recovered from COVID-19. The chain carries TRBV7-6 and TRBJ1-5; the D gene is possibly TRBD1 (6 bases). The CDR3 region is CASSALGASSQPQHF. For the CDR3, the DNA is TGTGCCAGCAGCGCCCTGGGGGCATCAAGTCAGCCCCAGCATTTT. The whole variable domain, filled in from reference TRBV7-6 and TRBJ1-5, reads GAGVSQSPRYKVTKRGQDVALRCDPISGHVSLYWYRQALGQGPEFLTYFNYEAQQDKSGLPNDRFSAERPEGSISTLTIQRTEQRDSAMYRCASSALGASSQPQHFGDGTRLSIL.